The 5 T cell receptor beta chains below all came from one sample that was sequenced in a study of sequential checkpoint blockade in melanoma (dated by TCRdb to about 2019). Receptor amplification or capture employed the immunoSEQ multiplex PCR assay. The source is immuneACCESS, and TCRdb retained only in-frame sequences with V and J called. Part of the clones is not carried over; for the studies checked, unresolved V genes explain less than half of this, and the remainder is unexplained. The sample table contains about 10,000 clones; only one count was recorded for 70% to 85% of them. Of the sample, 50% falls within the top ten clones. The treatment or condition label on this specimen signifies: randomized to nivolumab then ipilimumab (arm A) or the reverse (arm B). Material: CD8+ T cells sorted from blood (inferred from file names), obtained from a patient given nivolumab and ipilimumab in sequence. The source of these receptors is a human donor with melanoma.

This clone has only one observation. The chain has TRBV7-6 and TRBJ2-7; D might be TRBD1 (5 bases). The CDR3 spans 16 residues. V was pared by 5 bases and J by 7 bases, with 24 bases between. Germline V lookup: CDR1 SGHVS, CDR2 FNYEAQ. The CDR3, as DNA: TGTGCCAGCAGCCCAGGGAAGGGGCAGGCCCTGGGGGAGCAGTACTTC. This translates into CASSPGKGQALGEQYF.

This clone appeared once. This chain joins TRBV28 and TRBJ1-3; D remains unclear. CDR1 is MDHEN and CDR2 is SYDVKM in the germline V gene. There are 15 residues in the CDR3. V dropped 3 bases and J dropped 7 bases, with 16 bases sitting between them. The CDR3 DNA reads TGTGCCAGCAGTTTTTTTGGTAACAGTGGGAACACCATATATTTT. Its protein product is CASSFFGNSGNTIYF.

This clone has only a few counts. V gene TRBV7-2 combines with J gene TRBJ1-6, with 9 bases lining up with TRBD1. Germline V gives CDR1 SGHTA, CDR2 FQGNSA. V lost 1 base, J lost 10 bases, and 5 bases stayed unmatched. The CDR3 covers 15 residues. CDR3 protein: CASSLVGDRDSPLHF. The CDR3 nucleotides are TGTGCCAGCAGCTTAGTGGGGGACAGGGACTCACCCCTCCACTTT.

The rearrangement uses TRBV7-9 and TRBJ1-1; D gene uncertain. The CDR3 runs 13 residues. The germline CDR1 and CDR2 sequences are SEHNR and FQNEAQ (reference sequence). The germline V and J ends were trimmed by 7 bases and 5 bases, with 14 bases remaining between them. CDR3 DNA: TGTGCCAGCATCCCCATTGGAGAGACTGAAGCTTTCTTT. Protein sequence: CASIPIGETEAFF.

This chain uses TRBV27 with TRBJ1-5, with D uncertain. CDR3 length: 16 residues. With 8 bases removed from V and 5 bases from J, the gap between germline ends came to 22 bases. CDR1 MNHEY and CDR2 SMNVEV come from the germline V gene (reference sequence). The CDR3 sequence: CASRSFGEGPYQPQHF. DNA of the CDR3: TGTGCCAGCCGCTCGTTTGGAGAGGGCCCGTATCAGCCCCAGCATTTT.